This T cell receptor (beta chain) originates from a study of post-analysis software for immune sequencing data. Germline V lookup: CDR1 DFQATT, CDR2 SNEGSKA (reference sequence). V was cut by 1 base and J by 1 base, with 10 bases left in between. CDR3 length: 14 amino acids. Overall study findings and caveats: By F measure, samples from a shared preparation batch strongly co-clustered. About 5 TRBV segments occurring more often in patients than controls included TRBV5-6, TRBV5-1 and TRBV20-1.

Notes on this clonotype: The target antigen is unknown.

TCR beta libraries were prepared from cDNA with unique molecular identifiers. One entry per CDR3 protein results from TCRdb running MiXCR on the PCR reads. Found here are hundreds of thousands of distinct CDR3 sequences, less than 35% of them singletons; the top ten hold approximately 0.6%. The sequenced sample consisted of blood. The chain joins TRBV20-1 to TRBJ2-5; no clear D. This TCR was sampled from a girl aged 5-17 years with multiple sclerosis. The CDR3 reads CSARVGATQETQYF. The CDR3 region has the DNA TGCAGTGCTAGAGTCGGAGCCACCCAAGAGACCCAGTACTTC.